This T cell receptor (beta chain) was observed in a study of shared clonotypes between healthy human individuals. Findings of the study overall: The authors sampled blood alone, and tissue repertoires likely differ. Clonotype sharing among the donors was expected to vary with sequencing depth.

Turning to this clone: Its matching antigen is unknown.

The split of CD4+ cells yielded CD45RA+ naive and CD45RA-negative memory subsets. This table comes from immunoSEQ multiplex PCR, and its TCRdb copy is limited to in-frame clones, with some not included. The sample lists 400,000 to 600,000 clones; roughly 95% were seen once. The receptor comes from a woman aged 25-40 years in good health. The source material was naive CD4+ T cells sorted from blood. Subset defined: CD45RA+ positively selected.

The CDR3 bases are TGTGCCAGCAGTGAAAGAGGTATCCGGGATCCCCCGTATTTT. Translating gives CASSERGIRDPPYF. The chain recombines TRBV6-1 with TRBJ2-3, with D tentatively TRBD2 (5 bases). With 2 bases removed from V and 14 bases from J, the gap between germline ends came to 20 bases. The germline V gene has CDR1 MNHNS and CDR2 SASEGT. The CDR3 length is 14 residues.